A single sample is the source of the 30 T cell receptor beta chains below, sequenced in a study of CD4 T cells in relation to SARS-CoV-2 and coronaviruses. Before the COVID-19 pandemic, during about 2010-2018, CD4+ T cells were taken from unexposed donors. CD4+ T cells were isolated from the cells after around 9 days of culture. For these receptors, no antigen is known. Measured with immunoSEQ multiplex PCR; TCRdb has only the in-frame clones, and not every one. The sample shows more than 15,000 clones, 79% of them seen only once. Sequencing input: CD4+ T cells from PBMCs, cultured in vitro. The receptors derive from a human donor in good health.

This rearrangement joins TRBV21-1 to TRBJ2-7; TRBD2 is the table's D call, not checked against the DNA. TRBV21-1 is shown as a pseudogene. There are 16 residues in the CDR3. The CDR3 region has the DNA TGTGCCAGCAGCGCCCACCCAGCGGGAGCTCGTTACGAGCAGTACTTC. Its protein is CASSAHPAGARYEQYF.

For the CDR3, the DNA is TGTGCCAGCAGCTTAGGGCTAGCGGGAGGGAGGCAGCATACGCAGTATTTT. Protein product: CASSLGLAGGRQHTQYF. This sequence joins TRBV7-2 and TRBJ2-3; 12 bases agree with TRBD2. V trimming: 1 base; J trimming: 7 bases; junction bases outside the gene matches: 9. The CDR3 loop spans 17 amino acids. Per the germline V gene, CDR1 is SGHTA and CDR2 is FQGNSA.

The CDR3 sequence is CASSLGRGLGDTQYF. For the CDR3, the DNA is TGTGCCAGCAGCTTAGGGCGGGGTTTGGGAGATACGCAGTATTTT. The chain recombines TRBV7-9 with TRBJ2-3, with D possibly matching TRBD2 (6 bases). This CDR3 has 15 residues. Germline values: CDR1 SEHNR, CDR2 FQNEAQ (reference sequence). Trimming stripped 1 base from V and 5 bases from J, with 13 bases between.

V is TRBV11-2 and J is TRBJ2-1; D remains unclear. Germline V gene sequence: CDR1 SGHAT, CDR2 FQNNGV. Trimming took off 0 bases at V and 7 bases at J, with 10 bases between the two ends. The CDR3 consists of 14 residues. The CDR3 here is CASSLDLVTNEQFF. As DNA, the CDR3 is TGTGCCAGCAGCTTAGACCTAGTTACTAATGAGCAGTTCTTC.

This clone was seen only once. The rearrangement links TRBV5-1 to TRBJ1-1; a possible D gene is TRBD1 (5 bases). The CDR3 covers 16 residues. Trimming took 4 bases from V and 1 from J, leaving 17 bases between them. In germline, CDR1 is SGHRS, CDR2 YFSETQ. The CDR3: CASSTGTVSWNTEAFF. CDR3 coding DNA: TGCGCCAGCAGCACCGGGACGGTAAGCTGGAACACTGAAGCTTTCTTT.

This clone was observed once. The chain couples TRBV6-6 to TRBJ2-7, with D tentatively TRBD1 or TRBD2 (5 bases each). The V gene lost 6 bases and the J gene lost 0 bases, with 18 bases spanning the gap. Germline-derived CDR1 and CDR2 are MNHNY and SVGAGI (reference sequence). The CDR3 extends over 16 amino acids. The CDR3, as DNA: TGTGCCAGCAGAAGTAACCCGGGACGGTACTCCTACGAGCAGTACTTC. It specifies CASRSNPGRYSYEQYF.

V and J are TRBV5-6 and TRBJ1-1; 8 nucleotides agree with TRBD1. The junction had 10 bases not matched to a gene; V was cut back by 7 bases and J by 2 bases. Germline CDR1 and CDR2: SGHDT and YYEEEE. CDR3 length: 15 amino acids. CDR3: CASADLDRGNTEAFF. The CDR3 region has the DNA TGTGCCAGCGCAGACCTTGACAGGGGTAACACTGAAGCTTTCTTT.

CDR3 DNA sequence: TGCAGTGCTAGTGGGGACGGAGCATATTACGAGCAGTACTTC. Its protein is CSASGDGAYYEQYF. The chain is built from TRBV20-1 and TRBJ2-7, with D possibly called TRBD1 or TRBD2 (5 bases each). The CDR3 has 14 amino acids. Between the trimmed V and J ends, which lost 3 bases and 4 bases, there was a span of 16 bases. The germline V gene has CDR1 DFQATT and CDR2 SNEGSKA (reference sequence).

The chain has TRBV4-3 and TRBJ2-3; D ambiguous. Germline V CDR1 and CDR2: LGHNA, YSLEER. CDR3 length equals 15 residues. V lost 6 bases and J lost 6, with 19 bases in between. CDR3 sequence (DNA): TGCGCCAGCAGTCAGCTAGTAGGCCTTGGGGATACGCAGTATTTT. Translating gives CASSQLVGLGDTQYF.

V and J are TRBV6-1 and TRBJ2-4; TRBD2 might be the D (6 bases). The CDR3 runs to 14 residues. V lost 3 bases, J lost 3 bases, and 9 bases lay in between. Per germline, CDR1 MNHNS and CDR2 SASEGT. The CDR3 sequence: CASSEEGFKNIQYF. The CDR3 DNA reads as TGTGCCAGCAGTGAGGAGGGGTTCAAAAACATTCAGTACTTC.

The chain couples TRBV5-4 to TRBJ2-1, with 13 bases aligning to TRBD2. J lost 4 bases, V lost 5 bases, and 6 bases had no gene match. The CDR3 sequence is 16 residues long. The germline V gene encodes CDR1 SGHNT and CDR2 YYREEE (reference sequence). The CDR3 DNA is TGTGCCAGCAGGGCCGGGACTAGCGGGATATACAATGAGCAGTTCTTC. Residues: CASRAGTSGIYNEQFF. Full variable domain (outside the CDR3, taken from reference TRBV5-4 and TRBJ2-1): ETGVTQSPTHLIKTRGQQVTLRCSSQSGHNTVSWYQQALGQGPQFIFQYYREEENGRGNFPPRFSGLQFPNYSSELNVNALELDDSALYLCASRAGTSGIYNEQFFGPGTRLTVL.

This sequence joins TRBV6-2 or TRBV6-3 and TRBJ2-7; no clear D gene. Germline V CDR1 and CDR2: MNHEY, SVGEGT. This CDR3 contains 15 residues. V dropped 5 bases and J dropped 5 bases, with 19 bases sitting between them. This chain's CDR3 is CASSQLAPFRDEQYF. The CDR3 region has the DNA TGTGCCAGCAGTCAACTCGCCCCCTTCCGGGACGAGCAGTACTTC.

The rearrangement uses TRBV20-1 and TRBJ2-6; D not certain. CDR1 and CDR2 (germline): DFQATT, SNEGSKA (reference sequence). The CDR3 length is 14 residues. Trimming removed 3 bases from V and 0 bases from J, with 6 bases in between. In DNA, the CDR3 is TGCAGTGCTAGTGTGATCTCTGGGGCCAACGTCCTGACTTTC. Protein product: CSASVISGANVLTF.

The rearrangement uses TRBV7-2 and TRBJ2-7, with TRBD2 identical over 12 bases. The CDR3 is made up of 15 amino acids. The junction had 6 bases not matched to a gene; V was cut back by 5 bases and J by 4 bases. In germline, CDR1 is SGHTA, CDR2 FQGNSA. CDR3 protein: CASSITSGGTYEQYF. Written as DNA, the CDR3 is TGTGCCAGCAGCATAACTAGCGGGGGGACTTACGAGCAGTACTTC.

The J gene is TRBJ2-5, the V gene TRBV29-1; D is perhaps TRBD2 (5 bases). CDR3 length equals 12 residues. CDR1 is SQVTM and CDR2 is ANQGSEA in the germline V gene. Trimming left V 4 bases short and J 2 bases short, with 8 bases between. The DNA for the CDR3 is TGCAGCGTTGTTCGGAGGCAAGAGACCCAGTACTTC. Encoded protein: CSVVRRQETQYF.

This clone has more than one count but fewer than ten. The chain is built from TRBV14 and TRBJ2-5, with 7 bases that match TRBD1. V gave up 3 bases and J gave up 7 bases; unmatched junction bases: 8. The CDR3 runs 14 residues. From germline, CDR1 is SGHDN and CDR2 FVKESK. The CDR3 nucleotides are TGTGCCAGCAGCCAGCCGGGACAGAGAGGGACCCAGTACTTC. Protein: CASSQPGQRGTQYF.

The rearrangement joins TRBV7-8 to TRBJ1-5; D is perhaps TRBD1 (6 bases). Trimming left V 5 bases short and J 6 bases short, with 14 bases between. The germline CDR1 and CDR2 sequences are SGHVS and FQNEAQ. CDR3 length: 14 residues. The CDR3, as DNA: TGTGCCAGCAGCGTAAGGGGGGCAAGTCAGCCCCAGCATTTT. It codes for CASSVRGASQPQHF. Drawing the rest from reference TRBV7-8 and TRBJ1-5, the complete variable domain is GAGVSQSPRYKVAKRGQDVALRCDPISGHVSLFWYQQALGQGPEFLTYFQNEAQLDKSGLPSDRFFAERPEGSVSTLKIQRTQQEDSAVYLCASSVRGASQPQHFGDGTRLSIL.

The count of this clone is one. V usage is TRBV6-2 or TRBV6-3 and J usage is TRBJ1-5, with 8 bases identical to TRBD1. The germline gives CDR1 MNHEY, CDR2 SVGEGT. After removal of 5 bases from V and 6 bases from J, the junction contained 3 bases not matched to a gene. There are 13 residues in the CDR3. The CDR3 region has the DNA TGTGCCAGCAGTCTCACAGGGGGTCAGCCCCAGCATTTT. Its translation is CASSLTGGQPQHF.

The V gene is TRBV4-2, the J gene TRBJ2-2; a weak D match, TRBD2 (6 bases). V was trimmed by 6 bases and J by 0 bases, leaving 8 bases between them. Germline CDR1 reads LGHNA; CDR2 reads YNFKEQ. The CDR3 length is 14 residues. The CDR3 loop is CASRGGTNTGELFF. CDR3 bases: TGTGCCAGCAGGGGAGGTACGAACACCGGGGAGCTGTTTTTT.

The rearrangement links TRBV5-8 to TRBJ1-6; 8 bases match TRBD1. The CDR3 has 14 residues. After removal of 5 bases from V and 10 bases from J, the junction contained 8 bases not matched to a gene. CDR1 SGHTS and CDR2 YDEGEE come from the germline V gene. The CDR3 DNA is TGTGCCAGCAGGGATGGACAGGGAGGCTCACCCCTCCACTTT. Translating gives CASRDGQGGSPLHF.

V and J are TRBV4-1 and TRBJ1-3, with 8 bases that match TRBD1. The length of the CDR3 is 16 residues. V trimming: 3 bases; J trimming: 4 bases; junction bases outside the gene matches: 8. The V gene's germline CDR1 is MGHRA and CDR2 YSYEKL. The CDR3 spells CASSQPRTGSGNTIYF. For the CDR3, the DNA is TGCGCCAGCAGCCAGCCTAGGACAGGGTCGGGAAACACCATATATTTT.

The chain uses TRBV6-5 and TRBJ2-7; maybe TRBD1 (6 bases). The CDR3 is 13 amino acids. Germline V gives CDR1 MNHEY, CDR2 SVGAGI. The ends were cut back, 5 bases at V and 5 bases at J, with 13 bases in the middle. The CDR3 region is CASSRTEGHEQYF. In DNA, the CDR3 is TGTGCCAGCAGTCGGACAGAGGGTCACGAGCAGTACTTC.

The chain combines TRBV5-1 with TRBJ2-3, with 10 bases lining up with TRBD2. Per the germline V gene, CDR1 is SGHRS and CDR2 is YFSETQ. Losses at the gene ends were 2 bases for V and 3 bases for J; bases not matched to a gene: 6. The CDR3 runs 16 residues. The CDR3 protein is CASSLTAGGPTDTQYF. Written as DNA, the CDR3 is TGCGCCAGCAGCTTAACAGCGGGGGGGCCGACAGATACGCAGTATTTT.

The chain links TRBV5-5 to TRBJ2-2; TRBD1 is a possible D gene (6 bases). Germline V gene data show CDR1 as SGHKS and CDR2 as YYEKEE (reference sequence). Trimming pared 2 bases from V and 4 bases from J, leaving 15 bases between. The CDR3 runs to 16 residues. The CDR3 loop is CASSFVSTGSTGELFF. The CDR3 nucleotides read TGTGCCAGCAGCTTTGTGTCTACAGGGAGCACCGGGGAGCTGTTTTTT.

The chain combines TRBV11-2 with TRBJ1-6, with a possible D match to TRBD1 (5 bases). Trimming pared 4 bases from V and 7 bases from J, leaving 17 bases between. The CDR3 contains 16 residues. The germline V gene encodes CDR1 SGHAT and CDR2 FQNNGV. CDR3 amino acids: CASSSVRSRANSPLHF. The CDR3 region has the DNA TGTGCCAGCAGCTCCGTCCGTTCCAGGGCCAATTCACCCCTCCACTTT.

The V call is TRBV7-2, the J call TRBJ2-7; D not resolved. CDR1 is SGHTA and CDR2 is FQGNSA in the germline V gene. The CDR3 totals 14 residues. The ends were cut back, 3 bases at V and 0 bases at J, with 9 bases in the middle. The CDR3 DNA reads as TGTGCCAGCAGCTTCGACGGATACTCCTACGAGCAGTACTTC. Residues: CASSFDGYSYEQYF.

The gene calls are TRBV9 and TRBJ2-3, with TRBD1 as a possible D gene (7 bases). Germline CDR1 is SGDLS and CDR2 is YYNGEE. This CDR3 region has 16 residues. V was cut by 4 bases and J by 3 bases, with 18 bases left in between. CDR3 sequence: CASSPRRQGGTDTQYF. For the CDR3, the DNA is TGTGCCAGCAGCCCCCGCAGGCAGGGGGGTACAGATACGCAGTATTTT.

This clone was seen only a few times. The J gene is TRBJ2-1, the V gene TRBV7-9; D is unresolved. Germline CDR1 reads SEHNR; CDR2 reads FQNEAQ (reference sequence). This CDR3 has 14 amino acids. The ends were cut back, 0 bases at V and 4 bases at J, with 7 bases in the middle. CDR3 residues: CASSLAGEYNEQFF. The CDR3 DNA is TGTGCCAGCAGCTTAGCCGGAGAGTACAATGAGCAGTTCTTC. Drawing the rest from reference TRBV7-9 and TRBJ2-1, the complete variable domain is DTGVSQNPRHKITKRGQNVTFRCDPISEHNRLYWYRQTLGQGPEFLTYFQNEAQLEKSRLLSDRFSAERPKGSFSTLEIQRTEQGDSAMYLCASSLAGEYNEQFFGPGTRLTVL.

This chain's CDR3 is CASSVGTGWNQPQHF. The CDR3 DNA reads TGTGCCAGCAGCGTAGGGACAGGGTGGAATCAGCCCCAGCATTTT. The chain joins TRBV9 to TRBJ1-5; 8 bases agree with TRBD1. The CDR3 loop spans 15 amino acids. J gave up 4 bases and V 0 bases, and 3 bases lay outside the gene matches. Looked up from germline, CDR1 is SGDLS and CDR2 is YYNGEE.

The V and J genes are TRBV19 and TRBJ2-7, with D possibly matching TRBD1 (8 bases). Germline V gives CDR1 LNHDA, CDR2 SQIVND (reference sequence). V was clipped by 5 bases and J by 2 bases, with 16 bases between them. This CDR3 region has 15 residues. CDR3 in amino acids: CASSPAGQVPYEQYF. CDR3 in DNA: TGTGCCAGTAGTCCAGCGGGACAGGTTCCCTACGAGCAGTACTTC.